A selection of T cell receptor beta chains follows, all from one sample in a study of blood T cell repertoires in COVID-19. Produced via immunoSEQ multiplex PCR; TCRdb's table is partial and in-frame only. The repertoire holds under 200,000 clones, 80% to 85% seen once, with roughly 9.5% in the top ten. Sequencing input: peripheral blood. These receptors were collected from a woman older than 75 with active or convalescent COVID-19. CDR3s include the opening cysteine and the closing phenylalanine or tryptophan. The D gene is left open where the match is weak. The size entry is marked missing in some rows and otherwise reads once, few, many or a size class.

J gene | V gene | clone size | D gene | CDR3 protein | CDR3 DNA
TRBJ1-4 | TRBV27 | NA | NA | CASSLGRGLPHNEKLFF | TGTGCCAGCAGTTTAGGGAGGGGACTTCCTCATAATGAAAAACTGTTTTTT
TRBJ2-5 | TRBV5-6 | NA | TRBD2 | CASSPAGRGGRETQYF | TGTGCCAGCAGCCCCGCGGGGCGGGGGGGTCGGGAGACCCAGTACTTC
TRBJ2-3 | TRBV27 | NA | NA | CASSSPGDTQYF | TGTGCCAGCAGCTCCCCCGGGGATACGCAGTATTTT
TRBJ2-7 | TRBV19 | NA | NA | CASSIRDKIEQYF | TGTGCCAGTAGTATTCGGGACAAGATCGAGCAGTACTTC
TRBJ1-4 | TRBV5-8 | NA | NA | CASSLAGGGRGKLFF | TGTGCCAGCAGCTTGGCTGGGGGGGGTCGCGGAAAACTGTTTTTT
TRBJ1-1 | TRBV6-5 | once | NA | CASSYRPGDTEAFF | TGTGCCAGCAGTTACCGCCCAGGGGACACTGAAGCTTTCTTT
TRBJ1-3 | TRBV18 | NA | NA | CASSPNTVDSGNTIYF | TGTGCCAGCTCACCCAATACAGTAGACTCTGGAAACACCATATATTTT
TRBJ1-5 | TRBV19 | once | TRBD1 | CASSTTSTGSIGQPQHF | TGTGCCAGTAGTACGACTTCGACAGGGAGTATTGGTCAGCCCCAGCATTTT
TRBJ1-4 | TRBV9 | NA | NA | CASSPLGGGSGKLFF | TGTGCCAGCAGCCCCCTCGGGGGAGGGTCCGGGAAACTGTTTTTT
TRBJ2-7 | TRBV5-4 | NA | TRBD1 | CASSRPDREYVKDYEQYF | TGTGCCAGCAGCCGACCGGACAGGGAGTATGTCAAGGACTACGAGCAGTACTTC
TRBJ2-2 | TRBV5-1 | once | NA | CASSVASPMLNTGELFF | TGCGCCAGCAGCGTCGCCTCGCCCATGCTAAACACCGGGGAGCTGTTTTTT
TRBJ2-2 | TRBV2 | NA | NA | CASSVRWTGELFF | TGTGCCAGCAGTGTCCGGTGGACCGGGGAGCTGTTTTTT
TRBJ1-3 | TRBV4-3 | few | TRBD1 | CASSQSDRGLGNTIYF | TGCGCCAGCAGCCAGTCGGACAGGGGGCTTGGAAACACCATATATTTT
TRBJ1-1 | TRBV28 | once | NA | CASSLRKGSTEAFF | TGTGCCAGCAGTCTCCGAAAAGGGAGTACTGAAGCTTTCTTT
TRBJ1-2 | TRBV3-1/TRBV3-2 | NA | TRBD1 | CASSQEAGGYGYTF | TGTGCCAGCAGCCAAGAGGCAGGGGGCTATGGCTACACCTTC
TRBJ1-6 | TRBV3-1/TRBV3-2 | NA | TRBD1 | CASSQGSGGVLRPLHF | TGTGCCAGCAGCCAGGGGTCAGGGGGTGTTCTTCGACCCCTCCACTTT
TRBJ2-5 | TRBV28 | NA | NA | CASRGRETQYF | TGTGCCAGCAGGGGGCGTGAGACCCAGTACTTC
TRBJ2-7 | TRBV5-1 | NA | TRBD1 | CASSLDPGQGGEQYF | TGCGCCAGCAGCTTGGACCCGGGACAGGGAGGAGAGCAGTACTTC
TRBJ1-1 | TRBV18 | NA | NA | CASSQNPQGEAFF | TGTGCCAGCTCCCAAAACCCCCAGGGGGAAGCTTTCTTT
TRBJ1-5 | TRBV30 | NA | NA | CAWSLSSNQPQHF | TGTGCCTGGAGTTTGTCGAGCAATCAGCCCCAGCATTTT
TRBJ2-5 | TRBV19 | NA | TRBD1 | CASSSQDRGGETQYF | TGTGCCAGTAGTTCACAGGACAGGGGGGGTGAGACCCAGTACTTC
TRBJ2-3 | TRBV24-1 | NA | NA | CATSGRGDTQYF | TGTGCCACCAGTGGTAGGGGAGATACGCAGTATTTT
TRBJ2-1 | TRBV7-8 | NA | TRBD2 | CASSLTEGLLHNEQFF | TGTGCCAGCAGCTTAACCGAGGGACTACTTCACAATGAGCAGTTCTTC
TRBJ2-1 | TRBV5-6 | few | TRBD2 | CASSLELAGYYNEQFF | TGTGCCAGCAGCTTGGAACTAGCGGGGTACTACAATGAGCAGTTCTTC
TRBJ1-2 | TRBV7-9 | NA | NA | CASSSLGGHTGTYGYTF | TGTGCCAGCAGCTCCCTGGGAGGGCATACAGGGACCTATGGCTACACCTTC
TRBJ2-4 | TRBV19 | NA | TRBD2 | CASSIATSGGARDIQYF | TGTGCCAGTAGTATCGCGACTAGCGGGGGGGCCAGGGACATTCAGTACTTC
TRBJ1-3 | TRBV7-9 | NA | TRBD1 | CASSSTGNSGNTIYF | TGTGCCAGCAGCTCGACAGGGAACTCTGGAAACACCATATATTTT
TRBJ1-2 | TRBV3-1/TRBV3-2 | few | NA | CASSPRRDFNYGYTF | TGTGCCAGCAGCCCCAGACGGGACTTTAACTATGGCTACACCTTC
TRBJ1-5 | TRBV5-8 | NA | TRBD1 | CASSRGQEPSNQPQHF | TGTGCCAGCAGCCGGGGACAGGAGCCTAGCAATCAGCCCCAGCATTTT
TRBJ1-3 | TRBV10-3 | NA | NA | CAISDFQGFSGNTIYF | TGTGCCATCAGTGATTTCCAGGGGTTCTCTGGAAACACCATATATTTT
TRBJ1-1 | TRBV12-3/TRBV12-4 | NA | NA | CASTLGSTEAFF | TGTGCCAGCACTCTGGGGAGCACTGAAGCTTTCTTT
TRBJ1-1 | TRBV10-3 | NA | NA | CAIAGEVSTEAFF | TGTGCCATCGCGGGGGAGGTGAGCACTGAAGCTTTCTTT
TRBJ2-2 | TRBV6-5 | NA | NA | CATVLQGSTGELFF | TGTGCCACAGTACTTCAGGGATCCACCGGGGAGCTGTTTTTT
TRBJ2-3 | TRBV5-1 | NA | TRBD1 | CASTRTGGADTQYF | TGCGCCAGCACCAGGACAGGGGGCGCAGATACGCAGTATTTT
TRBJ1-2 | TRBV3-1/TRBV3-2 | NA | TRBD1 | CASSQPGQVYGYTF | TGTGCCAGCAGCCAACCCGGACAGGTCTATGGCTACACCTTC
TRBJ1-2 | TRBV29-1 | NA | TRBD1 | CSVSTGVSYGYTF | TGCAGCGTTAGTACAGGGGTTAGCTATGGCTACACCTTC
TRBJ1-5 | TRBV10-2 | NA | TRBD1 | CASRQTGSGQPQHF | TGCGCCAGCAGGCAGACAGGGTCGGGGCAGCCCCAGCATTTT
TRBJ2-7 | TRBV6-6 | NA | NA | CASSGRGENSYEQYF | TGTGCCAGCAGTGGGAGGGGGGAGAACTCCTACGAGCAGTACTTC
TRBJ1-1 | TRBV27 | NA | NA | CASSLYFLDGGTEAFF | TGTGCCAGCAGTCTCTACTTTCTCGACGGAGGAACTGAAGCTTTCTTT
TRBJ1-1 | TRBV3-1/TRBV3-2 | few | NA | CASSHRGHGNTEAFF | TGTGCCAGCAGCCACAGGGGACATGGGAACACTGAAGCTTTCTTT
TRBJ1-1 | TRBV7-9 | NA | NA | CASSFPGKGIDTEAFF | TGTGCCAGCAGTTTCCCCGGGAAAGGGATTGACACTGAAGCTTTCTTT
TRBJ2-5 | TRBV2 | NA | TRBD2 | CASSDSRGGETQYF | TGTGCCAGCAGTGATTCTCGCGGGGGGGAGACCCAGTACTTC
TRBJ1-4 | TRBV5-6 | NA | TRBD1 | CASSLYRDSNEKLFF | TGTGCCAGCAGCTTGTACCGGGACAGTAATGAAAAACTGTTTTTT
TRBJ2-3 | TRBV6-5 | NA | NA | CASSSRGGDTQYF | TGTGCCAGCAGTAGCAGGGGTGGAGATACGCAGTATTTT
TRBJ2-3 | TRBV4-3 | NA | TRBD2 | CASSQDLYPSGGVLGTDTQYF | TGCGCCAGCAGCCAAGATCTATACCCCAGCGGGGGGGTCCTCGGCACAGATACGCAGTATTTT
TRBJ2-2 | TRBV9 | NA | TRBD1 | CASSADRGQDTGELFF | TGTGCCAGCAGCGCCGACAGGGGGCAGGACACCGGGGAGCTGTTTTTT
TRBJ1-1 | TRBV18 | NA | NA | CASSPNERTNTEAFF | TGTGCCAGCTCACCAAACGAGAGAACGAACACTGAAGCTTTCTTT
TRBJ2-5 | TRBV4-2 | NA | TRBD2 | CASSQEGSGGAQETQYF | TGTGCCAGCAGCCAAGAAGGTAGCGGGGGGGCACAAGAGACCCAGTACTTC
TRBJ1-5 | TRBV5-6 | few | NA | CASSRGGNGNQPQHF | TGTGCCAGCAGCCGCGGGGGGAATGGCAATCAGCCCCAGCATTTT
TRBJ1-3 | TRBV3-1/TRBV3-2 | NA | NA | CASSQGPGSSGNTIYF | TGTGCCAGCAGCCAAGGCCCCGGTAGCTCTGGAAACACCATATATTTT
TRBJ1-1 | TRBV3-1/TRBV3-2 | NA | NA | CASSQVGGKGAFF | TGTGCCAGCAGCCAAGTTGGGGGGAAGGGTGCTTTCTTT
TRBJ2-1 | TRBV11-3 | NA | NA | CASSFINEQFF | TGTGCCAGCAGCTTTATAAATGAGCAGTTCTTC
TRBJ1-2 | TRBV5-1 | NA | TRBD1 | CASSSGQADYGYTF | TGCGCCAGCAGCTCGGGACAGGCGGACTATGGCTACACCTTC
TRBJ1-5 | TRBV6-5 | NA | NA | CASSTPGQPQHF | TGTGCCAGCAGCACGCCCGGTCAGCCCCAGCATTTT
TRBJ1-2 | TRBV5-5 | NA | TRBD1 | CASSLEADRANYGYTF | TGTGCCAGCAGCTTGGAGGCGGACAGGGCTAACTATGGCTACACCTTC
TRBJ1-1 | TRBV5-6 | NA | NA | CASSRDTAAAFF | TGTGCCAGCAGCCGGGACACGGCTGCGGCTTTCTTT
TRBJ2-5 | TRBV2 | NA | TRBD2 | CASSGAGGQETQYF | TGTGCCAGCAGTGGGGCGGGGGGGCAAGAGACCCAGTACTTC
TRBJ2-5 | TRBV4-2 | NA | TRBD2 | CASSPHGGGPGSQETQYF | TGTGCCAGCAGCCCCCACGGGGGGGGGCCCGGGAGCCAAGAGACCCAGTACTTC